This entry describes one T cell receptor beta chain. Antigen unknown. Uncultured naive and memory CD4+ T cells supplied DNA for deep TCR-beta sequencing. Profiling relied on immunoSEQ multiplex PCR, and the TCRdb table lists in-frame clones only, not all of them. Counted here are about 65,000 clones, around 87% occurring once; the ten biggest clones make up over 1.5%. This sample stems from a study of CD4 T cells in relation to SARS-CoV-2 and coronaviruses. Study summary: Shared crossreactive spike epitopes were mapped to their HLA restriction. Study results and limitations: Around two thirds of donors had memory CD4+ clonotypes crossrecognizing SARS-CoV-2 and common cold coronavirus spike. Each donor contributed either pre-pandemic or post-infection samples, not both.

Before the COVID-19 pandemic, during about 2011-2019, CD4+ T cells were taken from unexposed donors. Looked up from germline, CDR1 is MDHEN and CDR2 is SYDVKM. V lost 8 bases, J lost 3 bases, and 11 bases lay in between. CDR3 length equals 14 residues. This chain joins TRBV28 and TRBJ1-6; a possible D gene is TRBD1 (6 bases). This TCR derives from a human donor in good health. The sample comprised memory CD4+ T cells from PBMCs. The CDR3 DNA reads as TGTGCCAGCTGCCAGGGGATCTATAATTCACCCCTCCACTTT. Translating it yields CASCQGIYNSPLHF. The full variable domain, rest sourced from reference TRBV28 and TRBJ1-6, is DVKVTQSSRYLVKRTGEKVFLECVQDMDHENMFWYRQDPGLGLRLIYFSYDVKMKEKGDIPEGYSVSREKKERFSLILESASTNQTSMYLCASCQGIYNSPLHFGNGTRLTVT.